The subject of this entry is one T cell receptor (beta chain). This record comes from a study of control samples from healthy donors and cancer patients. Germline V gene data show CDR1 as MNHEY and CDR2 as SMNVEV (reference sequence). V was cut by 3 bases and J by 3 bases, with 3 bases left in between. The CDR3 has 12 residues. The method was immunoSEQ multiplex PCR; TCRdb's version includes in-frame clones alone and lacks a portion of them. The sample contains roughly 58,000 clones, 70% to 90% of which appear only once. This clonotype was sampled from a woman aged 55-69 years with lung cancer. The sequencing input was PBMCs. The chain employs TRBV27 and TRBJ1-5; the D is unclear. In DNA, the CDR3 is TGTGCCAGCAGTTTCACCAATCAGCCCCAGCATTTT. Amino acids: CASSFTNQPQHF.